The next 20 T cell receptor beta chains were all read from a single sample in a study of OX40 agonist ivuxolimab in advanced cancers. Profiled with immunoSEQ multiplex PCR; TCRdb holds only in-frame clones, not every one. The sample lists about 19,000 clones; 86% were seen once. The sample was CD4+ or CD8+ T cells sorted from blood, taken in a trial of the OX40 agonist ivuxolimab. These receptor sequences come from an adult with an advanced solid tumor such as melanoma, head and neck, liver or kidney cancer.

The chain uses TRBV4-1 and TRBJ2-1, with 7 bases lining up with TRBD2. Trimming removed 4 bases from V and 2 bases from J; junction bases left unmatched: 11. The CDR3 spans 17 residues. The germline gives CDR1 MGHRA, CDR2 YSYEKL. This CDR3 reads CASSRDGGDLPYNEQFF. In DNA, the CDR3 is TGCGCCAGCAGCCGCGATGGGGGGGACTTACCCTACAATGAGCAGTTCTTC.

V usage is TRBV6-4 and J usage is TRBJ1-3; 9 nucleotides line up with TRBD1. J gave up 0 bases and V 7 bases, and 7 bases lay outside the gene matches. The CDR3 runs to 16 residues. Germline CDR1 reads MRHNA; CDR2 reads SNTAGT. DNA of the CDR3: TGTGCCAGCAAAGGACAGGGGCCTCTCTCTGGAAACACCATATATTTT. Residues: CASKGQGPLSGNTIYF.

The genes are TRBV5-6 and TRBJ1-1, with D perhaps matching TRBD1 (5 bases). This CDR3 contains 14 residues. Germline lookup yields CDR1 SGHDT and CDR2 YYEEEE. The V end was cut by 4 bases, the J end by 3 bases, with 13 bases between. CDR3 protein: CASSPGQGYTEAFF. The CDR3 DNA reads TGTGCCAGCAGCCCTGGCCAGGGCTACACTGAAGCTTTCTTT. The full variable domain, completed using reference TRBV5-6 and TRBJ1-1, is DAGVTQSPTHLIKTRGQQVTLRCSPKSGHDTVSWYQQALGQGPQFIFQYYEEEERQRGNFPDRFSGHQFPNYSSELNVNALLLGDSALYLCASSPGQGYTEAFFGQGTRLTVV.

V is TRBV5-4 and J is TRBJ2-2; 8 nucleotides match TRBD1. V shed 4 bases and J 5 bases; nucleotides not matched to a gene: 7. This CDR3 is built from 15 residues. Germline values: CDR1 SGHNT, CDR2 YYREEE (reference sequence). CDR3 amino acids: CASSPRTGKTGELFF. CDR3 DNA: TGTGCCAGCAGCCCACGGACAGGGAAAACCGGGGAGCTGTTTTTT.

This clone was detected a few times. The genes are TRBV6-5 and TRBJ2-5; D possibly corresponds to TRBD2 (5 bases). Trimming cost V 5 bases and J 9 bases, with 16 bases left between them. The CDR3 covers 13 residues. Germline values: CDR1 MNHEY, CDR2 SVGAGI. CDR3 DNA sequence: TGTGCCAGCAGTGTCTCGGGGAGCATGGCCCAGTACTTC. This encodes CASSVSGSMAQYF.

The chain carries TRBV27 and TRBJ2-2; 9 nucleotides align to TRBD1. The J segment lost 2 bases and the V segment lost 2 bases, leaving 6 bases of the junction unmatched. Germline V lookup: CDR1 MNHEY, CDR2 SMNVEV (reference sequence). The CDR3 has 17 residues. CDR3 bases: TGTGCCAGCAGTTTAAGGGGGGGACAGGGCAACACCGGGGAGCTGTTTTTT. Translating gives CASSLRGGQGNTGELFF.

The rearrangement uses TRBV2 and TRBJ1-4; TRBD1 is a possible D gene (6 bases). V lost 6 bases and J lost 7, with 6 bases in between. Germline CDR1 and CDR2: SNHLY and FYNNEI. The CDR3 covers 11 residues. CDR3 amino acids: CASRDSEKLFF. CDR3 coding DNA: TGTGCCAGCAGGGACAGTGAAAAACTGTTTTTT.

This rearrangement joins TRBV5-6 to TRBJ2-1, with no clear D. V was shortened by 1 base and J by 6 bases, with 11 bases between the two germline ends. The V gene's germline CDR1 is SGHDT and CDR2 YYEEEE. CDR3 size: 14 residues. This CDR3 is CASSLFGPSNEQFF. The CDR3 bases are TGTGCCAGCAGCTTGTTTGGGCCCTCCAATGAGCAGTTCTTC.

This chain uses TRBV7-6 with TRBJ2-1; D uncertain. Trimming shortened V by 2 bases and J by 1 base, and 12 bases separated the two germline ends. Germline V gives CDR1 SGHVS, CDR2 FNYEAQ. The CDR3 covers 16 residues. CDR3 sequence reads: CASSLRTRTSYNEQFF. The CDR3 nucleotides are TGTGCCAGCAGCTTAAGGACCAGGACGTCCTACAATGAGCAGTTCTTC.

The chain uses TRBV27 and TRBJ2-6; the D is unclear. The germline gives CDR1 MNHEY, CDR2 SMNVEV (reference sequence). CDR3 length: 16 amino acids. Trimming took off 5 bases at V and 1 base at J, with 12 bases between the two ends. The CDR3 DNA reads as TGTGCCAGCAGTCTGGAGTTTCGTTCTGGGGCCAACGTCCTGACTTTC. Its translation is CASSLEFRSGANVLTF.

The genes are TRBV7-2 and TRBJ1-1; 7 bases map to TRBD1. There are 14 residues in the CDR3. The V gene end was trimmed by 1 base and the J gene end by 10 bases; junction bases not matched to a gene: 9. CDR1 SGHTA and CDR2 FQGNSA come from the germline V gene. The chain's CDR3 is CASSLVRQGLRAFF. The CDR3 coding sequence is TGTGCCAGCAGCTTAGTCCGACAGGGCCTTAGAGCTTTCTTT.

This clone was recorded a few times. V and J are TRBV13 and TRBJ2-5; D may be TRBD2 (6 bases). Germline V CDR1 and CDR2: PRHDT, FYEKMQ (reference sequence). The CDR3 has 14 residues. V shed 5 bases and J shed 5 bases, with 15 bases lying between them. Here the CDR3 reads CASSRVGGTETQYF. CDR3 DNA sequence: TGTGCCAGCAGCCGAGTCGGGGGTACGGAGACCCAGTACTTC.

This clone is labeled as medium-sized (0.01 to 0.1%). The V and J genes are TRBV2 and TRBJ2-1, with TRBD1 as a possible D gene (6 bases). V was shortened by 3 bases and J by 5 bases, with 14 bases between the two germline ends. The germline CDR1 and CDR2 sequences are SNHLY and FYNNEI. This CDR3 has 15 residues. CDR3 nucleotide sequence: TGTGCCAGCAGTGACCCGGGACAACTGAACAATGAGCAGTTCTTC. Residues: CASSDPGQLNNEQFF. The entire variable domain, with the rest obtained from reference TRBV2 and TRBJ2-1, is as follows: EPEVTQTPSHQVTQMGQEVILRCVPISNHLYFYWYRQILGQKVEFLVSFYNNEISEKSEIFDDQFSVERPDGSNFTLKIRSTKLEDSAMYFCASSDPGQLNNEQFFGPGTRLTVL.

This sequence joins TRBV5-1 and TRBJ2-7; D ambiguous. Trimming left V 4 bases short and J 0 bases short, with 8 bases between. The CDR3 is 13 amino acids. Germline V gene sequence: CDR1 SGHRS, CDR2 YFSETQ. The CDR3 is CASSPSVSYEQYF. CDR3 nucleotide sequence: TGCGCCAGCAGCCCCTCCGTCTCCTACGAGCAGTACTTC.

The rearrangement joins TRBV5-1 to TRBJ2-5, with D possibly TRBD1 on 6 matching bases. CDR1 and CDR2 (germline): SGHRS, YFSETQ. Trimming removed 7 bases at V and 5 bases at J, with 15 bases between. There are 13 residues in the CDR3. The CDR3 coding sequence is TGCGCCAGCGGACAGTCCCAGGCGGAGACCCAGTACTTC. Amino acids: CASGQSQAETQYF. Drawing the rest from reference TRBV5-1 and TRBJ2-5, the complete variable domain is KAGVTQTPRYLIKTRGQQVTLSCSPISGHRSVSWYQQTPGQGLQFLFEYFSETQRNKGNFPGRFSGRQFSNSRSEMNVSTLELGDSALYLCASGQSQAETQYFGPGTRLLVL.

The chain carries TRBV7-9 and TRBJ2-1, with unresolved D. Trimming removed 3 bases at V and 5 bases at J, with 8 bases between. The CDR3 runs to 13 residues. Germline V CDR1 and CDR2: SEHNR, FQNEAQ (reference sequence). The DNA of the CDR3 is TGTGCCAGCAGCTTTGCGCCCAACAATGAGCAGTTCTTC. The encoded protein is CASSFAPNNEQFF.

The J gene is TRBJ2-3, the V gene TRBV29-1; D remains ambiguous. Deletions cut 6 bases from V and 2 bases from J, with 12 bases between. The CDR3 loop spans 13 amino acids. In germline, CDR1 is SQVTM, CDR2 ANQGSEA. This CDR3 is CSVTITDTDTQYF. In DNA form, the CDR3 reads TGCAGCGTCACTATCACGGACACAGATACGCAGTATTTT.

This chain uses TRBV6-5 with TRBJ1-2, with 8 nucleotides matching TRBD1. V gave up 6 bases and J gave up 4 bases; unmatched junction bases: 7. Germline V lookup: CDR1 MNHEY, CDR2 SVGAGI. The CDR3 extends over 14 amino acids. The CDR3 DNA reads as TGTGCCAGCAGAGGGACAGGTGATCCCTATGGCTACACCTTC. This translates into CASRGTGDPYGYTF.

This chain joins TRBV10-1 and TRBJ2-1; TRBD2 matches 14 bases. The junction had 4 bases not matched to a gene; V was cut back by 6 bases and J by 6 bases. The CDR3 has 15 amino acids. CDR1 and CDR2 from the germline V gene are WNHNN and SYGVQD (reference sequence). The CDR3 nucleotides are TGCGCCAGCAGACCAGGACTAGCGGGGGGCAATGAGCAGTTCTTC. Its translation: CASRPGLAGGNEQFF.

The chain has TRBV19 and TRBJ1-5, with TRBD1 as a possible D gene (6 bases). The CDR3 sequence is 14 residues long. V lost 6 bases to trimming and J lost 3 bases, with 12 bases between them. Germline-derived CDR1 and CDR2 are LNHDA and SQIVND (reference sequence). In nucleotides, the CDR3 is TGTGCCAGTAGAGGCCAGGGGTTCAATCAGCCCCAGCATTTT. This codes for CASRGQGFNQPQHF.